This T cell receptor beta chain appears in the sequencing data of a study of blood T cell repertoires in COVID-19. Source study methods: By means of reference gene primer amplification, nucleated cell counts were estimated. Using immunoSEQ multiplex PCR, the repertoire was profiled, and TCRdb retains in-frame clones only, with some absent. V, J and clone size were drawn from that table, and D and trimming were deduced from the DNA. In the table there are 250,000 to 400,000 clones, about 91% of which are singletons. V shed 2 bases and J 4 bases; nucleotides not matched to a gene: 8. Germline-derived CDR1 and CDR2 are MDHEN and SYDVKM. The CDR3 totals 16 residues.

The TCR sequence derives from a woman aged 25 to 39 with COVID-19, enrolled during active disease. The V gene is TRBV28, the J gene TRBJ2-3, with TRBD1 matching 8 bases. Sequencing input: peripheral blood. The CDR3 spells CASSLVSGTGSDTQYF. CDR3 bases: TGTGCCAGCAGTTTAGTTTCCGGGACAGGTTCAGATACGCAGTATTTT.